These 13 T cell receptor beta chains were sequenced from one sample in a study of blood T cells in healthy people across ages. Combining a sample-barcoded 5' primer with a J-beta primer mix, a second PCR ran for roughly 7 to 11 cycles. One entry per CDR3 protein, called by TCRdb with MiXCR from the 5' RACE reads. Of approximately 760,000 distinct CDR3 sequences listed, 20% to 30% were seen once; the top ten hold under 9.5%. Another study also made use of these data, one on T cells of mothers and their children.

Sample: blood. These receptors were collected from a boy between 10 and 17 years old in good health.

The gene calls are TRBV7-8 and TRBJ2-7, with TRBD2 matching over 12 bases. Losses at the gene ends were 6 bases for V and 0 bases for J; bases not matched to a gene: 9. The CDR3 is 17 amino acids. Germline values: CDR1 SGHVS, CDR2 FQNEAQ. The DNA for the CDR3 is TGTGCCAGCAGGGGGGCTAGCGGGAGGGCCAGCTCCTACGAGCAGTACTTC. Translated, it gives CASRGASGRASSYEQYF.

This clonotype came up a few times. The junction shows a germline mismatch at one end, possibly a read error. The chain joins TRBV10-3 to TRBJ2-7, with D tentatively TRBD2 (6 bases). Germline V gene sequence: CDR1 ENHRY, CDR2 SYGVKD. The CDR3 loop spans 16 amino acids. The CDR3 DNA reads TGTACCATCAAATCGCAACGCGGGGACGCCTCCTACGAGCAGTACTTC. Translating it yields CTIKSQRGDASYEQYF.

This sequence joins TRBV4-1 and TRBJ2-6; no reliable D call. This CDR3 spans 16 amino acids. Trimming took 1 base from V and 1 from J, leaving 8 bases between them. The V gene's germline CDR1 is MGHRA and CDR2 YSYEKL. Here the CDR3 DNA reads TGCGCCAGCAGCCAAGTACGAAAGTCTGGGGCCAACGTCCTGACTTTC. Its translation: CASSQVRKSGANVLTF.

The rearrangement links TRBV9 to TRBJ2-5; D not resolved. Germline loops: CDR1 SGDLS, CDR2 YYNGEE. This CDR3 is built from 15 residues. V was trimmed by 2 bases and J by 5 bases, leaving 16 bases between them. CDR3 nucleotides: TGTGCCAGCAGCGTCGGGTCGTTAATGGGGGAGACCCAGTACTTC. It yields the protein CASSVGSLMGETQYF.

This clonotype showed up just a few times. A clone one base away is much larger, so this may be a read error. V usage is TRBV5-6 and J usage is TRBJ2-4, with no clear D. The CDR3 has 12 residues. Germline-derived CDR1 and CDR2 are SGHDT and YYEEEE. The germline V and J ends were trimmed by 2 bases and 1 base, with 1 base remaining between them. CDR3 sequence (DNA): TGTGCCAGCAGCTTCGCCAAAAACATTCAGTACTTC. It translates to CASSFAKNIQYF.

The chain couples TRBV12-3 or TRBV12-4 to TRBJ2-5; 9 nucleotides agree with TRBD1. CDR3 length: 14 amino acids. Losses at the gene ends were 6 bases for V and 3 bases for J; bases not matched to a gene: 5. CDR3 sequence (DNA): TGTGCCAGCAGATCTAGGACAGGGGAAGAGACCCAGTACTTC. Translated: CASRSRTGEETQYF.

This clonotype was seen a few times. The chain has TRBV20-1 and TRBJ2-3, with 8 bases fitting TRBD2. This CDR3 has 17 residues. V lost 0 bases and J lost 3; bases outside the gene matches: 11. The germline CDR1 and CDR2 sequences are DFQATT and SNEGSKA (reference sequence). In DNA, the CDR3 is TGCAGTGCTAGAGATCTACTTCGGGCGGGGGGAACAGATACGCAGTATTTT. Translating it yields CSARDLLRAGGTDTQYF.

The sample holds a few counts of this clonotype. The chain links TRBV4-2 to TRBJ2-7, with a tentative D call TRBD1 (6 bases). This CDR3 spans 14 amino acids. Germline CDR1 is LGHNA and CDR2 is YNFKEQ. Trimming removed 8 bases at V and 1 base at J, with 15 bases between. The CDR3 region has the DNA TGTGCCAGCGGTCTCACAGGGATTTCCTACGAGCAGTACTTC. Translation: CASGLTGISYEQYF.

This clonotype was seen a handful of times. The V call is TRBV4-1, the J call TRBJ2-7; D remains unclear. Deletions cut 1 base from V and 4 bases from J, with 11 bases between. The germline V gene has CDR1 MGHRA and CDR2 YSYEKL. This CDR3 has 14 amino acids. The CDR3: CASSQVSRPYEQYF. The CDR3 nucleotides are TGCGCCAGCAGCCAAGTTTCGCGCCCTTACGAGCAGTACTTC.

A note on this clonotype: This clone may be a read error of a much larger clone one base away. The chain links TRBV29-1 to TRBJ1-2; TRBD1 matches at 9 bases. Trimming cost V 5 bases and J 4 bases; bases outside gene matches: 5. This CDR3 spans 13 amino acids. From germline, CDR1 is SQVTM and CDR2 ANQGSEA. CDR3: CSVRTGVAYGYTF. CDR3 nucleotide sequence: TGCAGCGTTAGGACAGGGGTCGCCTATGGCTACACCTTC.

This clonotype occurred a few times. The gene calls are TRBV7-9 and TRBJ2-3; TRBD2 matches 7 bases. The germline CDR1 and CDR2 sequences are SEHNR and FQNEAQ (reference sequence). CDR3 length equals 19 residues. V lost 6 bases and J lost 0; bases outside the gene matches: 18. The CDR3: CASRTSRDYSQTSTDTQYF. CDR3 DNA sequence: TGTGCCAGCAGAACGTCCCGGGACTACTCACAAACCAGCACAGATACGCAGTATTTT.

The chain employs TRBV5-1 and TRBJ2-5; D perhaps matches TRBD2 (5 bases). Germline-derived CDR1 and CDR2 are SGHRS and YFSETQ. CDR3 size: 16 residues. Deletions cut 4 bases from V and 2 bases from J, with 18 bases between. The CDR3 region is CASSRLGVGGQETQYF. DNA of the CDR3: TGCGCCAGCAGCCGGCTGGGAGTAGGCGGACAAGAGACCCAGTACTTC.

This clonotype occurred many times. The rearrangement links TRBV20-1 to TRBJ2-5; 14 bases match TRBD2. The CDR3 has 16 amino acids. Germline trimming cut 6 bases from V and 4 bases from J; bases unmatched to any gene: 10. Per the germline V gene, CDR1 is DFQATT and CDR2 is SNEGSKA (reference sequence). The CDR3 bases are TGCAGTGCCACCTCTTTCGGGACTAGCGGGAGAGAGACCCAGTACTTC. This gives the protein CSATSFGTSGRETQYF.